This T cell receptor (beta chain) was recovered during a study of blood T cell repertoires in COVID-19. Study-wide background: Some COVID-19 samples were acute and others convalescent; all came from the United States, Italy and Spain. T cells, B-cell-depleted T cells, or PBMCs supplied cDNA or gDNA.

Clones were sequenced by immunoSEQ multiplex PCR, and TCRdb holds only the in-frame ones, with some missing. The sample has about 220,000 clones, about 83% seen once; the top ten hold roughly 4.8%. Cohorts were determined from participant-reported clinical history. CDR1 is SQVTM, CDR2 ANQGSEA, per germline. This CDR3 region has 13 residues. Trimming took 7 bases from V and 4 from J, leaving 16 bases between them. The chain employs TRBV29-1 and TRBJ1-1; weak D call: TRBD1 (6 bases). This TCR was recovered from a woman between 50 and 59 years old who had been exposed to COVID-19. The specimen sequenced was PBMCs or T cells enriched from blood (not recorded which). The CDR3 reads CSDSGTRGTEAFF. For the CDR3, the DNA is TGCAGCGATTCCGGGACACGAGGCACTGAAGCTTTCTTT.